The present T cell receptor (beta chain) was sequenced within a study of T cell responses to AZD1222 COVID-19 vaccine. The CDR3 is made up of 17 amino acids. Germline V CDR1 and CDR2: LGHDT, YNNKEL (reference sequence). V dropped 0 bases and J dropped 3; count of bases not matched to a gene: 3. Libraries were prepared by immunoSEQ multiplex PCR; TCRdb keeps only in-frame clonotypes and omits some of them. The profile covers 110,000 or so clones, with more than 75% appearing a single time and roughly 4% taken by the ten largest. The chain uses TRBV3-1 (or the pseudogene TRBV3-2) and TRBJ1-6, with TRBD1 identical over 9 bases. This sample comprised peripheral blood, obtained 28 days after the second AZD1222 dose. This receptor was taken from an adult who received the AZD1222 COVID-19 vaccine. The CDR3 DNA is TGTGCCAGCAGCCAAGAACAGGGGGCAGTCTATAATTCACCCCTCCACTTT. Amino acid sequence: CASSQEQGAVYNSPLHF.